This section outlines one T cell receptor (beta chain) sequence together with its context. This record comes from a study of OX40 agonist ivuxolimab in advanced cancers. The germline V gene encodes CDR1 SGHNT and CDR2 YENEEA. The CDR3 covers 14 residues. V was trimmed by 5 bases and J by 4 bases, leaving 15 bases between them. The method was immunoSEQ multiplex PCR; TCRdb's version includes in-frame clones alone and lacks a portion of them. The sample holds about 59,000 clones; around 92% are singletons and the top ten take roughly 19%. The V call is TRBV11-3, the J call TRBJ2-7; D might be TRBD1 (5 bases). The sequence was obtained from an adult with an advanced solid tumor such as melanoma, head and neck, liver or kidney cancer. Sequencing used CD4+ or CD8+ T cells sorted from blood, obtained in a trial of the OX40 agonist ivuxolimab. The CDR3 DNA reads as TGTGCCAGCAGCGCAGGGTCTGAAGGGTACGAGCAGTACTTC. It specifies CASSAGSEGYEQYF.